This T cell receptor beta chain was sequenced in a study of technical replicates of blood from a handful of donors. The method was immunoSEQ multiplex PCR; TCRdb's version includes in-frame clones alone and lacks a portion of them. The table records 67,000 or so clones, roughly 95% of them present only once. Trimming removed 8 bases at V and 4 bases at J, with 16 bases between. The length of the CDR3 is 14 residues. The V gene's germline CDR1 is MGHDK and CDR2 SYGVNS. The clonotype was recovered from a human donor in good health. Sequencing was carried out using T cells isolated from PBMCs. The chain uses TRBV25-1 and TRBJ2-3; tentative D call: TRBD1 (5 bases). CDR3 coding DNA: TGTGCCAGCTCGAAGGGGCCTCGGGCAGATACGCAGTATTTT. It yields the protein CASSKGPRADTQYF.